This T cell receptor (beta chain) was documented in a study of early stage breast cancer tumors. Across the study: About 80% of the 16 invasive tumors were ER+, PR+ and HER2-. Regarding the study as a whole: Enriched TCRB sequences shared across patients were mostly commonly generated sequences. Compared with adjacent normal breast, tumors showed about 2.5-fold denser, more clonal T cells.

As for this clone: The antigen is not known.

Using immunoSEQ multiplex PCR, the repertoire was profiled, and TCRdb retains in-frame clones only, with some absent. The sample yields 25,000 to 30,000 clones, less than 85% seen once. The CDR3 runs to 12 residues. Per the germline V gene, CDR1 is WNHNN and CDR2 is SYGVQD (reference sequence). V was pared by 8 bases and J by 7 bases, with 4 bases of the junction left unmatched. The origin of this receptor is a person aged 55-75 years with breast cancer. J is TRBJ2-2 and V is TRBV10-1, with 7 bases identical to TRBD2. Material: blood. The CDR3 loop is CASGGDVGELFF. The CDR3 nucleotides read TGCGCCAGCGGGGGGGACGTCGGGGAGCTGTTTTTT.